Presented here are 10 T cell receptor beta chains from one specimen sequenced in a study of CD8 T cells in seronegative destructive rheumatoid arthritis. Sequenced by immunoSEQ multiplex PCR; TCRdb stores in-frame clones only, minus some. The top ten clones hold 27% of a sample with roughly 13,000 clones, around 86% of them seen once. The specimen was CD8+ T cells from blood. The receptors were gathered from a woman aged 30 to 49 with seronegative destructive rheumatoid arthritis.

This clone came up once. The chain recombines TRBV7-9 with TRBJ2-2; 7 bases are shared with TRBD1. The CDR3 extends over 15 amino acids. J was trimmed by 7 bases and V by 0 bases; bases with no gene match: 5. Germline V CDR1 and CDR2: SEHNR, FQNEAQ (reference sequence). The CDR3 DNA reads TGTGCCAGCAGCTTAGCCGACAGGGATTTCGGGGAGCTGTTTTTT. Translation gives CASSLADRDFGELFF.

The chain employs TRBV10-2 and TRBJ2-5; 7 positions agree with TRBD2. Germline CDR1 WSHSY, CDR2 SAAADI. Trimming at V came to 6 bases and at J to 3 bases, leaving 1 base not matched to a gene. This CDR3 contains 12 residues. Written as DNA, the CDR3 is TGCGCCAGCAGGGGGGGGGAAGAGACCCAGTACTTC. It specifies CASRGGEETQYF.

The chain has TRBV27 and TRBJ2-1; 9 bases are a match to TRBD2. V shed 6 bases, J shed 7 bases, and the junction held 10 bases outside the gene matches. This CDR3 comprises 15 residues. Germline values: CDR1 MNHEY, CDR2 SMNVEV (reference sequence). CDR3 loop: CASSPGASGENEQFF. The CDR3 DNA follows: TGTGCCAGCAGCCCCGGTGCTAGCGGGGAAAATGAGCAGTTCTTC.

The chain combines TRBV2 with TRBJ2-5; 9 nucleotides agree with TRBD1. Germline CDR1 is SNHLY and CDR2 is FYNNEI. The CDR3 has 15 residues. Trimming cost V 5 bases and J 4 bases; bases outside gene matches: 8. CDR3 residues: CASSFGQGYSETQYF. For the CDR3, the DNA is TGTGCCAGCAGTTTTGGACAGGGGTATTCAGAGACCCAGTACTTC.

This chain links TRBV4-1 with TRBJ2-1, with TRBD2 identical over 10 bases. Trimming removed 4 bases from V and 7 bases from J; junction bases left unmatched: 10. The CDR3 runs 16 residues. Looked up from germline, CDR1 is MGHRA and CDR2 is YSYEKL. Written as DNA, the CDR3 is TGCGCCAGCAGCCTTGAGAGGACTAGCGGAGGGAATGAGCAGTTCTTC. Its protein is CASSLERTSGGNEQFF.

Worth noting for this clone: The junction does not match germline at one end; this may be a read error. The genes are TRBV4-1 and TRBJ2-5; the D gene is possibly TRBD1 (6 bases). Germline CDR1 MGHRA, CDR2 YSYEKL. This CDR3 spans 14 amino acids. CDR3 protein: CASSQDPGEETQYF. As DNA, the CDR3 is TGTGCCAGCAGCCAAGATCCAGGGGAGGAGACCCAGTACTTC.

J is TRBJ2-1 and V is TRBV9; D unclear. The CDR3 is 14 amino acids. V lost 6 bases and J lost 1, with 11 bases in between. Germline CDR1 reads SGDLS; CDR2 reads YYNGEE. The CDR3 nucleotides are TGTGCCAGCACGACTGCGGTATCCTACAATGAGCAGTTCTTC. It is translated as CASTTAVSYNEQFF.

The table lists this clone with a count of one. The gene calls are TRBV10-3 and TRBJ1-1, with D perhaps matching TRBD1 (6 bases). The CDR3 extends over 12 amino acids. Trimming stripped 8 bases from V and 4 bases from J, with 11 bases between. In germline, CDR1 is ENHRY, CDR2 SYGVKD. The DNA for the CDR3 is TGTGCCATCCAAGACAGGAGCACTGAAGCTTTCTTT. Translating it yields CAIQDRSTEAFF.

This clone was counted between two and nine times. This chain links TRBV6-4 with TRBJ2-3; D call uncertain. CDR1 and CDR2 from the germline V gene are MRHNA and SNTAGT. Trimming removed 3 bases from V and 3 bases from J, with 7 bases in between. This CDR3 spans 13 amino acids. The CDR3 DNA reads TGTGCCAGCAGTGAATCGAGTACAGATACGCAGTATTTT. It yields the protein CASSESSTDTQYF.

The rearrangement links TRBV27 to TRBJ2-2; the D gene is possibly TRBD2 (5 bases). The CDR3 runs to 13 residues. In germline, CDR1 is MNHEY, CDR2 SMNVEV (reference sequence). Trimming cost V 7 bases and J 1 base, with 7 bases left between them. For the CDR3, the DNA is TGTGCCAGCAAACGGGAGAACACCGGGGAGCTGTTTTTT. Its protein product is CASKRENTGELFF.